These T cell receptor beta chains were read from a single sample in a study of T cell clones after liver transplantation. This table comes from immunoSEQ multiplex PCR, and its TCRdb copy is limited to in-frame clones, with some not included. The top ten hold 0.8% to 1% of the sample, which has approximately 100,000 clones, around 83% seen once. The sequenced sample was CD4+ T cells from blood, obtained before liver transplant. Source of these receptors: a human donor who received a liver transplant. Each CDR3 is given with its conserved first and last residue. Fields, in order: J gene, V gene, clone size, D gene, CDR3 protein, CDR3 DNA. The D gene is left open where the match is weak. A row's size may be missing; if present it is once, few, many or a size class.

>TRBJ1-3|TRBV5-6|-|-
CASSWGSSGNTIYF
TGTGCCAGCAGCTGGGGCAGCTCTGGAAACACCATATATTTT
>TRBJ2-1|TRBV10-3|-|TRBD1
CAISTGQDTNEQFF
TGTGCCATCAGTACGGGACAGGACACCAATGAGCAGTTCTTC
>TRBJ2-2|TRBV19|-|-
CASGSGAGELFF
TGTGCCAGTGGGTCAGGGGCCGGGGAGCTGTTTTTT
>TRBJ1-1|TRBV25-1|-|-
CASSSVGGAEAFF
TGTGCCAGCAGTTCTGTCGGGGGGGCTGAAGCTTTCTTT
>TRBJ2-7|TRBV7-6|-|-
CASSLAGIEQYF
TGTGCCAGCAGCTTAGCGGGAATAGAGCAGTACTTC
>TRBJ2-6|TRBV5-4|-|TRBD1
CASSPGTGNPGANVLTF
TGTGCCAGCAGCCCAGGGACAGGGAATCCTGGGGCCAACGTCCTGACTTTC
>TRBJ2-7|TRBV5-8|-|TRBD1
CASTTLGQISYEQYF
TGTGCCAGCACCACCCTGGGACAGATATCCTACGAGCAGTACTTC
>TRBJ2-1|TRBV15|-|-
CATSRSLGIDNEQFF
TGTGCCACCAGCAGGAGTTTGGGTATCGACAATGAGCAGTTCTTC
>TRBJ2-7|TRBV28|-|-
CASIAGTSGEQYF
TGTGCCAGCATCGCCGGGACCTCCGGGGAGCAGTACTTC
>TRBJ2-1|TRBV18|-|TRBD2
CASSPTGGGPDEQFF
TGTGCCAGCTCACCAACGGGCGGGGGGCCCGATGAGCAGTTCTTC
>TRBJ2-1|TRBV7-8|-|-
CASSLASAGNEQFF
TGTGCCAGCAGCTTAGCGAGTGCAGGCAATGAGCAGTTCTTC
>TRBJ1-3|TRBV11-2|-|TRBD1
CASSAGTGGNTIYF
TGTGCCAGCAGCGCGGGGACAGGTGGAAACACCATATATTTT
>TRBJ2-2|TRBV5-1|-|-
CASRPTGPNTGELFF
TGCGCCAGCAGGCCCACAGGGCCGAACACCGGGGAGCTGTTTTTT
>TRBJ2-5|TRBV7-3|-|-
CASSRVGTFQETQYF
TGTGCCAGCAGCCGCGTCGGGACGTTCCAAGAGACCCAGTACTTC
>TRBJ2-2|TRBV11-3|-|TRBD1
CASSLDRGLPGELFF
TGTGCCAGCAGTCTGGACAGGGGGTTACCCGGGGAGCTGTTTTTT
>TRBJ1-3|TRBV27|-|-
CASSRLGAGNTIYF
TGTGCCAGCAGTCGCCTGGGAGCTGGAAACACCATATATTTT
>TRBJ1-5|TRBV7-2|-|TRBD1
CASSPLTGSLPQHF
TGTGCCAGCAGCCCACTGACAGGGTCCCTGCCCCAGCATTTT
>TRBJ2-5|TRBV7-3|once|-
CASSLFAGGQETQYF
TGTGCCAGCAGCTTATTCGCAGGTGGGCAAGAGACCCAGTACTTC
>TRBJ1-3|TRBV18|-|-
CASSRSAPTASGNTIYF
TGTGCCAGCTCACGCTCGGCCCCGACAGCGTCTGGAAACACCATATATTTT
>TRBJ1-5|TRBV6-1|-|-
CASSEAAGKGGNQPQHF
TGTGCCAGCAGTGAAGCGGCAGGGAAGGGAGGCAATCAGCCCCAGCATTTT
>TRBJ2-3|TRBV27|-|-
CASSFDPGVGGTQYF
TGTGCCAGCAGTTTTGATCCAGGGGTGGGGGGTACGCAGTATTTT